This TCR beta chain was sequenced during a study of control samples from healthy donors and cancer patients. Clones were read by immunoSEQ multiplex PCR, and TCRdb kept only the in-frame ones, dropping some. Of 150,000 to 200,000 clones in the sample, 91% were seen once. The count of this clone is one. Trimming removed 5 bases from V and 6 bases from J; junction bases left unmatched: 3. The length of the CDR3 is 13 residues. Germline-derived CDR1 and CDR2 are MRHNA and SNTAGT. V usage is TRBV6-4 and J usage is TRBJ2-1, with 8 bases matching TRBD2. This TCR came from a woman in her 30s in good health. Sequencing input: blood. CDR3 in amino acids: CASSSGSSNEQFF. The CDR3 DNA is TGTGCCAGCAGTAGCGGGAGCTCCAATGAGCAGTTCTTC.